This T cell receptor (beta chain) was identified in a study of T-cell memory formation after mild COVID-19. At the level of the study: The TCR clusters were mostly specific to one donor. Study results and limitations: Clones shrinking from day 15 to 85 showed even CD4/CD8 mixes; later expanders tilted CD4+. A second wave of clones peaked on day 37, and their SARS-CoV-2 specificity went unconfirmed. In pre-infection memory, a portion of responding clones appeared, which suggested that cross-reactive memory joined.

This clonotype was counted many times. As yet, its antigen is unknown. The germline V and J ends were trimmed by 5 bases and 0 bases, with 4 bases remaining between them. The CDR3 consists of 13 residues. CDR1 and CDR2 from the germline V gene are SGHAT and FQNNGV. TCRdb re-derived calls from the 5' RACE reads in MiXCR, one entry per CDR3 protein. The sample yields about 400,000 distinct CDR3 sequences, around 22% seen once. This TCR was sampled from an adult woman who had mild COVID-19 (a few samples of this study predate the infection). Cell type and time point are not known. The chain couples TRBV11-2 to TRBJ2-2; D remains unclear. The specimen was PBMCs or a T cell subset sorted from them (not recorded which). CDR3 region: CASSPPNTGELFF. For the CDR3, the DNA is TGTGCCAGCAGCCCTCCGAACACCGGGGAGCTGTTTTTT.